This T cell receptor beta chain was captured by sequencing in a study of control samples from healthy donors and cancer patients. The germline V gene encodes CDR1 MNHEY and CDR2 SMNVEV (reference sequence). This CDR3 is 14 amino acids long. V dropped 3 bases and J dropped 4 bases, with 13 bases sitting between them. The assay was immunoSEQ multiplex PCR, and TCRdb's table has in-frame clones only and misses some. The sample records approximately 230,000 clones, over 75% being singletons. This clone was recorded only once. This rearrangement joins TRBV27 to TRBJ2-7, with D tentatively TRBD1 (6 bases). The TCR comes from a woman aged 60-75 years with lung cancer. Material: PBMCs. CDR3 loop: CASSFTKTGYEQYF. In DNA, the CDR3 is TGTGCCAGCAGTTTTACAAAAACAGGGTACGAGCAGTACTTC.